This T cell receptor beta chain was retrieved from a study of post-analysis software for immune sequencing data. Points from the study as a whole: In patients, TRBV5-6, TRBV5-1 and TRBV20-1 belonged to roughly five TRBV segments found more frequently than in controls.

The CDR3 has 15 residues. Germline V CDR1 and CDR2: DFQATT, SNEGSKA (reference sequence). The trim removed 7 bases at V and 6 bases at J, leaving 9 bases unmatched. The TCR beta cDNA libraries carried unique molecular identifiers. TCRdb independently ran MiXCR on the PCR reads; one entry per CDR3 protein. The table includes 650,000 to 850,000 distinct CDR3 sequences, about 43% detected once. About this clonotype itself: The antigen is unknown.

The chain recombines TRBV20-1 with TRBJ2-3; 14 nucleotides match TRBD2. Sequencing was performed on blood. This TCR derives from a girl aged 5-17 years with multiple sclerosis. The DNA for the CDR3 is TGCAGTGTCCCGACTAGCGGGAGGGACCAGGATACGCAGTATTTT. Its translation: CSVPTSGRDQDTQYF.